The TCR beta chain under discussion was sequenced for a study of T-cell memory formation after mild COVID-19. V dropped 4 bases and J dropped 0 bases, with 10 bases sitting between them. Germline V lookup: CDR1 SGHRS, CDR2 YFSETQ. There are 14 residues in the CDR3. TCR alpha and TCR beta cDNA libraries carrying sample barcodes and UMIs came from 5'RACE with constant-segment primers. TCRdb called the 5' RACE reads again in MiXCR, with one record for every CDR3 protein. The sample consists of about 500,000 distinct CDR3 sequences, 20% of them appearing once. Study results and caveats: The study found balanced CD4/CD8 in clones contracting day 15 to 85 and a CD4+ lean in later expanders. Pre-infection memory carried some responding clones, suggesting that cross-reactive memory joined. Clones that contracted clustered mainly in CM and EM if CD4+ and in EMRA if CD8+.

A word on this clonotype: Its antigen is currently unknown.

The clonotype comes from an adult woman who had mild COVID-19 (a few samples of this study predate the infection). Cell type and time point are not known. Sequencing input: PBMCs or a T cell subset sorted from them (not recorded which). The gene calls are TRBV5-1 and TRBJ1-1; no reliable D call. The CDR3 DNA reads as TGCGCCAGCAGCCCACGTTGGATGAACACTGAAGCTTTCTTT. Protein: CASSPRWMNTEAFF.